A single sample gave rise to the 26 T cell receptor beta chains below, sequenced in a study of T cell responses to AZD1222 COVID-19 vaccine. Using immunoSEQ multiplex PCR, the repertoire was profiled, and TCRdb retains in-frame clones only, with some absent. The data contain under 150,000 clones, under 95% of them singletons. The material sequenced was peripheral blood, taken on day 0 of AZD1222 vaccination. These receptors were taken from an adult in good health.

CDR3 sequence (DNA): TGTGCCATCAGTGCCGGACAGGGCAATCAGCCCCAGCATTTT. This translates into CAISAGQGNQPQHF. This chain joins TRBV10-3 and TRBJ1-5, with TRBD1 matching over 7 bases. Germline V gene sequence: CDR1 ENHRY, CDR2 SYGVKD. The V segment lost 4 bases and the J segment 2 bases; nucleotides outside the gene matches: 2. This CDR3 region has 14 residues.

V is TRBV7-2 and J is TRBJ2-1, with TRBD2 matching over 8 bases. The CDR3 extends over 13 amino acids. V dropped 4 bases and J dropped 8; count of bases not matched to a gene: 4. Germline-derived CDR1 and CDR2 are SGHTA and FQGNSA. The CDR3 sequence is CASSYGGVYEQFF. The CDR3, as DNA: TGTGCCAGCAGCTACGGGGGGGTGTATGAGCAGTTCTTC.

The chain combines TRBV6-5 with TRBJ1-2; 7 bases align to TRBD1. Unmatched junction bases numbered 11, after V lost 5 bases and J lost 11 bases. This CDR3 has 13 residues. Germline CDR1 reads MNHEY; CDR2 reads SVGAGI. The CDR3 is CASSNRDSGRYTF. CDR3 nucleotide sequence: TGTGCCAGCAGTAACCGGGACAGTGGAAGGTACACCTTC.

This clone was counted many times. The CDR3 nucleotides are TGTGCCAGCAGGCCCGGACGGCTGAACACTGAAGCTTTCTTT. It is translated as CASRPGRLNTEAFF. The rearrangement uses TRBV7-9 and TRBJ1-1, with D hard to call. This CDR3 region has 14 residues. Germline lookup yields CDR1 SEHNR and CDR2 FQNEAQ (reference sequence). With 6 bases removed from V and 0 bases from J, the gap between germline ends came to 11 bases.

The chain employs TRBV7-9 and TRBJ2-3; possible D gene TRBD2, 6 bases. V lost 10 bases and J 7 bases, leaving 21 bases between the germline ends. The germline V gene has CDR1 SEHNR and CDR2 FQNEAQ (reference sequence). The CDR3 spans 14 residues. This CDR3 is CAIPVGGTLNTQYF. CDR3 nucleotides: TGTGCCATCCCCGTGGGGGGAACCCTCAATACGCAGTATTTT. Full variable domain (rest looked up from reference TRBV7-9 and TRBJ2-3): DTGVSQNPRHKITKRGQNVTFRCDPISEHNRLYWYRQTLGQGPEFLTYFQNEAQLEKSRLLSDRFSAERPKGSFSTLEIQRTEQGDSAMYLCAIPVGGTLNTQYFGPGTRLTVL.

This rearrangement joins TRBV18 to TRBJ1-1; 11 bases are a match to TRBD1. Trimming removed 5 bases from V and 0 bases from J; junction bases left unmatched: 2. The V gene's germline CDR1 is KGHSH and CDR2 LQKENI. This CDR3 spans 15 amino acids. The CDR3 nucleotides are TGTGCCAGCTCATCGGGACAGGGGGTGAACACTGAAGCTTTCTTT. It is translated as CASSSGQGVNTEAFF.

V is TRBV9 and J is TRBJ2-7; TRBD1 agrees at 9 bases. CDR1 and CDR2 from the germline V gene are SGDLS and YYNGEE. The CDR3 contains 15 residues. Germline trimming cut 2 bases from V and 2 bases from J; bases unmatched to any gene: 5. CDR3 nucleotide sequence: TGTGCCAGCAGCGTTCGGACAGGGGTGGCCTACGAGCAGTACTTC. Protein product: CASSVRTGVAYEQYF.

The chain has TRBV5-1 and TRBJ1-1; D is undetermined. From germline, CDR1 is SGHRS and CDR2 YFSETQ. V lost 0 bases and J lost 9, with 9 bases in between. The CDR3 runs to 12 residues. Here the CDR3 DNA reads TGCGCCAGCAGCTTGGATCAGTACCAAGCTTTCTTT. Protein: CASSLDQYQAFF.

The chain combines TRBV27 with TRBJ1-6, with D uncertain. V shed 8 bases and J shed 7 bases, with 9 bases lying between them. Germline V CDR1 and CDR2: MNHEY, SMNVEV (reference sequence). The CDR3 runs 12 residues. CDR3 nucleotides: TGTGCCAGCGCATTTTCGAATTCACCCCTCCACTTT. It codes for CASAFSNSPLHF.

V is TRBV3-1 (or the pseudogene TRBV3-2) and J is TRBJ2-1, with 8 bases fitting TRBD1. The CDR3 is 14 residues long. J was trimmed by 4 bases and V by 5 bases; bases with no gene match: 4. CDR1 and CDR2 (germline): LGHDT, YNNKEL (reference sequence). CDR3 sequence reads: CASSAGQVYNEQFF. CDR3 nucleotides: TGTGCCAGCAGCGCGGGACAGGTATACAATGAGCAGTTCTTC.

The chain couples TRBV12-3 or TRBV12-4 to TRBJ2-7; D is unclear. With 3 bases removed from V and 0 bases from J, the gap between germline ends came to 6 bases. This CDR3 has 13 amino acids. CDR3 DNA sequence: TGTGCCAGCAGTTTTACGAGCTCCTACGAGCAGTACTTC. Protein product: CASSFTSSYEQYF.

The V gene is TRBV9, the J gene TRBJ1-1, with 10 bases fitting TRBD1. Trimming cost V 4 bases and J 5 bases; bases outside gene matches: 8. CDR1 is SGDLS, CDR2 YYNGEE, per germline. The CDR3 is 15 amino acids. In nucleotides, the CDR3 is TGTGCCAGCAGCCCGACAGGGGGCTGGGGGACTGAAGCTTTCTTT. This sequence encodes CASSPTGGWGTEAFF.

CDR3 nucleotides: TGTGCCAGTAGTATTGGGGCCGGAGGTAATTCACCCCTCCACTTT. It specifies CASSIGAGGNSPLHF. The chain uses TRBV19 and TRBJ1-6; a possible D gene is TRBD1 (5 bases). V was cut by 3 bases and J by 6 bases, with 12 bases left in between. Per the germline V gene, CDR1 is LNHDA and CDR2 is SQIVND (reference sequence). The length of the CDR3 is 15 residues.

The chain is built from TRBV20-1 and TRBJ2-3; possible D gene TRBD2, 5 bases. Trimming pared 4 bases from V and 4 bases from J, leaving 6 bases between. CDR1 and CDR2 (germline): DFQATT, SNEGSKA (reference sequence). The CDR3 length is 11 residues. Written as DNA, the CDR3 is TGCAGTGCTACGGGGTCAGATACGCAGTATTTT. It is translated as CSATGSDTQYF.

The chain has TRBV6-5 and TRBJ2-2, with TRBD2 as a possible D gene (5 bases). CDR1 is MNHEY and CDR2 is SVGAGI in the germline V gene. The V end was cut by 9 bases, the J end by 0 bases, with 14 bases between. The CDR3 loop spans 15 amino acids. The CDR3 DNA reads TGTGCCAGTCGCGCGGCGGAGGCGAACACCGGGGAGCTGTTTTTT. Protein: CASRAAEANTGELFF.

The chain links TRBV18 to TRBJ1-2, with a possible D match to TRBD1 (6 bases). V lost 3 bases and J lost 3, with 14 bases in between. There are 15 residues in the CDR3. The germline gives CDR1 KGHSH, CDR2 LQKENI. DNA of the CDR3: TGTGCCAGCTCACCCACCGGCGGGGGCGACTATGGCTACACCTTC. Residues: CASSPTGGGDYGYTF.

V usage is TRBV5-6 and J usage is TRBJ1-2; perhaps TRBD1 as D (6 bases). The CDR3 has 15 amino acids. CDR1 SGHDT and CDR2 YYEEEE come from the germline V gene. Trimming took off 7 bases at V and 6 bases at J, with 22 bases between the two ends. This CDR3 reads CASDFYGGRRHGYTF. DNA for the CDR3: TGTGCCAGCGACTTTTACGGGGGGCGACGTCATGGCTACACCTTC.

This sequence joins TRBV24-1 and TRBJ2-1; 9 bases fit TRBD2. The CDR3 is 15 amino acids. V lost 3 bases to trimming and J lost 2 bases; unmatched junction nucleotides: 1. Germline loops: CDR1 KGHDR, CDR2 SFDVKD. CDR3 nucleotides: TGTGCCACCAGTGATCCTAGCGGGGCCTACAATGAGCAGTTCTTC. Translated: CATSDPSGAYNEQFF.

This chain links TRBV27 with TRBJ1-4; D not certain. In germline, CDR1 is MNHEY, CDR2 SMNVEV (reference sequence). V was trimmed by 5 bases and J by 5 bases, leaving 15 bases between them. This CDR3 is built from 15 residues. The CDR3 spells CASSNTHRANEKLFF. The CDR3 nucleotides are TGTGCCAGCAGTAACACCCACCGGGCCAATGAAAAACTGTTTTTT.

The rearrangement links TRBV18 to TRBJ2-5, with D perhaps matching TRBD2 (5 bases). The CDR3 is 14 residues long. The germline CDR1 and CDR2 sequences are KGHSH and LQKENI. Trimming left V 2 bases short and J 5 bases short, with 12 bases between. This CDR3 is CASSPDQRWETQYF. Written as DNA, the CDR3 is TGTGCCAGCTCACCAGATCAGCGGTGGGAGACCCAGTACTTC. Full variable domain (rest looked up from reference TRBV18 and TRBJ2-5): NAGVMQNPRHLVRRRGQEARLRCSPMKGHSHVYWYRQLPEEGLKFMVYLQKENIIDESGMPKERFSAEFPKEGPSILRIQQVVRGDSAAYFCASSPDQRWETQYFGPGTRLLVL.

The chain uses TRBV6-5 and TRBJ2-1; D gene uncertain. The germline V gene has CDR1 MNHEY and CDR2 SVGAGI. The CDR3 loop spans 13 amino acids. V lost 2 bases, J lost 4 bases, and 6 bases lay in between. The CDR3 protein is CASSYSSYNEQFF. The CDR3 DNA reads TGTGCCAGCAGTTACAGCAGTTACAATGAGCAGTTCTTC.

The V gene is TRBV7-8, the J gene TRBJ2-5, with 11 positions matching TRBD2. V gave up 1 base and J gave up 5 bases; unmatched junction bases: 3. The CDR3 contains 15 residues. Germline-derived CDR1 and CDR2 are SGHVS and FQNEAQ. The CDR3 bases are TGTGCCAGCAGCTTAGGTGCTAGCGGGAGGGAGACCCAGTACTTC. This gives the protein CASSLGASGRETQYF.

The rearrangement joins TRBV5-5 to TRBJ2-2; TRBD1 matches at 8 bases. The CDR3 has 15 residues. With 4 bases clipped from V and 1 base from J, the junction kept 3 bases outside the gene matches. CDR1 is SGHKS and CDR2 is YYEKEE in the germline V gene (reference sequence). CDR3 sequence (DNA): TGTGCCAGCAGCCGGGGACAGGTGAACACCGGGGAGCTGTTTTTT. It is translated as CASSRGQVNTGELFF.

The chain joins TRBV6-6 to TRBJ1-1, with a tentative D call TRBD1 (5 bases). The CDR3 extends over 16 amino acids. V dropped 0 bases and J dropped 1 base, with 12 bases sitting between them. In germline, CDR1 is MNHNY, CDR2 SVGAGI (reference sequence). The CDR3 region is CASSYSAQGPNTEAFF. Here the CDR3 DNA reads TGTGCCAGCAGTTACTCAGCCCAGGGCCCGAACACTGAAGCTTTCTTT.

The chain's CDR3 is CASSLTGTSVIYEQYF. The CDR3 nucleotides are TGTGCCAGCTCACTAACCGGGACTAGCGTCATCTACGAGCAGTACTTC. The chain couples TRBV18 to TRBJ2-7, with 10 nucleotides matching TRBD2. With 4 bases clipped from V and 3 bases from J, the junction kept 9 bases outside the gene matches. The CDR3 totals 16 residues. The germline V gene has CDR1 KGHSH and CDR2 LQKENI.

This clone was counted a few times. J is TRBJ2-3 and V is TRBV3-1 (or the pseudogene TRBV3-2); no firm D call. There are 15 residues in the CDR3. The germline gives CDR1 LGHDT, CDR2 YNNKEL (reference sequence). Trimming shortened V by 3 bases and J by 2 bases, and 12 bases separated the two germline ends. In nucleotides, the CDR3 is TGTGCCAGCAGCCATGGATTCTCCTTCACAGATACGCAGTATTTT. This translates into CASSHGFSFTDTQYF.